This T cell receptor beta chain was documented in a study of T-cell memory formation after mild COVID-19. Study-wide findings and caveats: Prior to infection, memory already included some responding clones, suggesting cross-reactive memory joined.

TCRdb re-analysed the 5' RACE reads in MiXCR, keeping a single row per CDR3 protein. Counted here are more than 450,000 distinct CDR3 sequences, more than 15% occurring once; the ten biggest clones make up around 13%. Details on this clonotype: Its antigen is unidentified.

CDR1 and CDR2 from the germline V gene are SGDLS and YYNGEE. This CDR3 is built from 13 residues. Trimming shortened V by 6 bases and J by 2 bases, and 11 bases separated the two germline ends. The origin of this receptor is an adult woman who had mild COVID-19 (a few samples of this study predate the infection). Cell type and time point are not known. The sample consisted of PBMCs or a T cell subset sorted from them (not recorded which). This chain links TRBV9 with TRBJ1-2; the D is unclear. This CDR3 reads CASTPRINYGYTF. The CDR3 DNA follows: TGTGCCAGCACCCCCCGTATAAACTATGGCTACACCTTC. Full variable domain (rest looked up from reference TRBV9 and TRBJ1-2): DSGVTQTPKHLITATGQRVTLRCSPRSGDLSVYWYQQSLDQGLQFLIQYYNGEERAKGNILERFSAQQFPDLHSELNLSSLELGDSALYFCASTPRINYGYTFGSGTRLTVV.